The clone carrying this T cell receptor (beta chain) was seen at least ten times. In TCRdb, the RT-PCR reads were re-called with MiXCR into one record per CDR3 protein. The sample holds over 350,000 distinct CDR3 sequences, 16% seen once. J was trimmed by 2 bases and V by 0 bases; bases with no gene match: 9. The germline V gene encodes CDR1 SQVTM and CDR2 ANQGSEA. The CDR3 spans 16 residues. This sample stems from a study of patients and donors after allogeneic stem cell transplantation. This TCR came from a human donor who was either an allogeneic HSCT recipient or a stem cell or donor lymphocyte infusion donor (not recorded which). It is not recorded whose cells these are; they may come from a transplant donor. The V and J genes are TRBV29-1 and TRBJ1-1, with TRBD1 identical over 7 bases. The sequencing sample was made of blood, either unsorted or a sorted T cell fraction (not recorded which). The CDR3 bases are TGCAGCGTTGAAGATTGGATAGACAGGGCTAACACTGAAGCTTTCTTT. Amino acids: CSVEDWIDRANTEAFF.